This T cell receptor beta chain originates from a study of post-analysis software for immune sequencing data. The wider study: The courses of disease that were included comprised relapsing-remitting, secondary progressive and progressive-relapsing multiple sclerosis.

Concerning this clonotype itself: The target antigen is unknown.

Unique molecular identifiers had been added to the TCR beta cDNA libraries. Yield was approximately 500,000 cDNA molecules from around 1 to 9.1 million T cells. In TCRdb, the PCR reads were re-called with MiXCR into one record per CDR3 protein. The sample carries about half a million distinct CDR3 sequences, around 40% recorded once. This CDR3 has 16 residues. V was clipped by 3 bases and J by 9 bases, with 18 bases between them. Germline-derived CDR1 and CDR2 are LGHDT and YNNKEL (reference sequence). General study points: The five TRBV segments detected at higher frequency in patients than in controls included TRBV5-6, TRBV5-1 and TRBV20-1. Normalized Chao1 diversity was significantly lower in multiple sclerosis patients than in controls.

The V gene is TRBV3-1, the J gene TRBJ1-6; maybe TRBD1 (5 bases). The clonotype was recovered from a girl aged 5-17 years with multiple sclerosis. Sequenced input: blood. CDR3 in DNA: TGTGCCAGCAGCCAGTGGACAAGGGTTTTGGGTTCACCCCTCCACTTT. Its translation is CASSQWTRVLGSPLHF. Looking up the rest from reference TRBV3-1 and TRBJ1-6 gives the full variable domain: DTAVSQTPKYLVTQMGNDKSIKCEQNLGHDTMYWYKQDSKKFLKIMFSYNNKELIINETVPNRFSPKSPDKAHLNLHINSLELGDSAVYFCASSQWTRVLGSPLHFGNGTRLTVT.